This T cell receptor (beta chain) was recorded in a study of CD8 T cells in ankylosing spondylitis. Using its own MiXCR run on the 5' RACE reads, TCRdb lists one record per CDR3 protein. The sample comprises about 160,000 distinct CDR3 sequences, 15% to 20% of which are singletons, and approximately 8% rests with the top ten. This clonotype was recorded many times. Its antigen is currently unknown. Whole-study results and caveats: Among TCR beta sequences, a motif of eight or nine highly homologous variants appeared characteristic of ankylosing spondylitis blood. Those disease-linked clones were CD8+; they were also relatively rare in peripheral blood.

CDR3 length: 15 residues. V lost 6 bases and J lost 7; bases outside the gene matches: 9. The genes are TRBV12-3 or TRBV12-4 and TRBJ2-1; 10 nucleotides align to TRBD2. The receptor was isolated from a male donor with ankylosing spondylitis or in good health (not recorded which). The sequencing input was blood, either unsorted or a sorted T cell fraction (not recorded which). CDR3 sequence (DNA): TGTGCCAGCAGCTACGGACTAGCGGAGATAAATGAGCAGTTCTTC. Translating gives CASSYGLAEINEQFF.